These 25 T cell receptor beta chains were all obtained from the same sample, sequenced in a study of blood T cell repertoires in COVID-19. Data came from immunoSEQ multiplex PCR; TCRdb stores just in-frame clones and leaves some out. The table has about 58,000 clones, about four fifths seen once. What was sequenced was peripheral blood. Receptor source: a human donor in a cohort sampled during active COVID-19.

On this clone: One junction end does not reproduce the germline sequence, and a read error may be involved. This CDR3 is CASSEARLILF. The CDR3 DNA sequence: TGTGCCAGCAGTGAAGCTAGATTGATACTCTTC. The V gene is TRBV6-1, the J gene TRBJ2-7; D uncertain. This CDR3 has 11 amino acids. CDR1 and CDR2 (germline): MNHNS, SASEGT.

V is TRBV2 and J is TRBJ1-2; possible D gene TRBD1, 5 bases. This CDR3 contains 13 residues. Germline CDR1 and CDR2: SNHLY and FYNNEI. Between the trimmed V and J ends, which lost 6 bases and 4 bases, there was a span of 12 bases. DNA of the CDR3: TGTGCCAGCAGGGAGGGACTGAGCTATGGCTACACCTTC. Protein product: CASREGLSYGYTF.

The gene calls are TRBV7-8 and TRBJ1-1; D gene ambiguous. V was cut by 4 bases and J by 3 bases, with 12 bases left in between. There are 14 residues in the CDR3. Per germline, CDR1 SGHVS and CDR2 FQNEAQ. CDR3 in amino acids: CASSSLLTDTEAFF. CDR3 bases: TGTGCCAGCAGCTCACTACTCACGGACACTGAAGCTTTCTTT.

The rearrangement links TRBV30 to TRBJ2-3; D is perhaps TRBD1 (5 bases). V lost 3 bases and J lost 1, with 11 bases in between. The CDR3 extends over 14 amino acids. Germline CDR1 GTSNPN, CDR2 SVGIG (reference sequence). The CDR3 nucleotides are TGTGCCTGGAGCTCAGGGTTGCGCACAGATACGCAGTATTTT. Its translation is CAWSSGLRTDTQYF.

V is TRBV7-9 and J is TRBJ1-2; 7 bases fit TRBD1. Germline CDR1 SEHNR, CDR2 FQNEAQ (reference sequence). Losses at the gene ends were 5 bases for V and 3 bases for J; bases not matched to a gene: 3. CDR3 length equals 13 residues. In DNA, the CDR3 is TGTGCCAGCAGCGGCGGGACAGACTATGGCTACACCTTC. Residues: CASSGGTDYGYTF.

The rearrangement links TRBV2 to TRBJ2-5, with unresolved D. This CDR3 has 14 amino acids. CDR1 and CDR2 (germline): SNHLY, FYNNEI. V was trimmed by 0 bases and J by 5 bases, leaving 10 bases between them. CDR3 DNA: TGTGCCAGCAGTGAAGCTTTGAGGATTGAGACCCAGTACTTC. It yields the protein CASSEALRIETQYF. Together with reference TRBV2 and TRBJ2-5, the CDR3 gives the full variable domain: EPEVTQTPSHQVTQMGQEVILRCVPISNHLYFYWYRQILGQKVEFLVSFYNNEISEKSEIFDDQFSVERPDGSNFTLKIRSTKLEDSAMYFCASSEALRIETQYFGPGTRLLVL.

V gene TRBV10-2 combines with J gene TRBJ1-2, with TRBD1 as a possible D gene (5 bases). Trimming shortened V by 7 bases and J by 3 bases, and 9 bases separated the two germline ends. Germline V gene data show CDR1 as WSHSY and CDR2 as SAAADI. The CDR3 is 12 residues long. In DNA form, the CDR3 reads TGCGCCAGCACCAGGGCAGACTATGGCTACACCTTC. It encodes CASTRADYGYTF.

The chain has TRBV5-1 and TRBJ1-2; 8 bases are shared with TRBD1. V lost 4 bases and J lost 1; bases outside the gene matches: 9. CDR1 is SGHRS and CDR2 is YFSETQ in the germline V gene. The CDR3 covers 16 residues. The CDR3 coding sequence is TGCGCCAGCAGCCCCGACAGGGGAAGCCTTAACTATGGCTACACCTTC. Its protein product is CASSPDRGSLNYGYTF.

V gene TRBV18 combines with J gene TRBJ1-4, with TRBD1 matching 8 bases. The CDR3 loop spans 15 amino acids. CDR1 is KGHSH, CDR2 LQKENI, per germline. V shed 6 bases and J 3 bases; nucleotides not matched to a gene: 6. CDR3: CASSPGQGPNEKLFF. CDR3 nucleotides: TGTGCCAGCTCTCCCGGACAGGGCCCTAATGAAAAACTGTTTTTT.

The chain links TRBV13 to TRBJ2-7, with TRBD2 matching 12 bases. The ends lost 5 bases at V and 4 bases at J; junction bases unmatched: 6. CDR1 PRHDT and CDR2 FYEKMQ come from the germline V gene (reference sequence). This CDR3 spans 15 amino acids. This CDR3 reads CASSPWTSGVYEQYF. In DNA, the CDR3 is TGTGCCAGCAGCCCTTGGACTAGCGGGGTATACGAGCAGTACTTC.

The chain joins TRBV7-8 to TRBJ1-3; unclear D gene. In germline, CDR1 is SGHVS, CDR2 FQNEAQ. The germline V and J ends were trimmed by 5 bases and 0 bases, with 14 bases remaining between them. CDR3 length equals 16 residues. The DNA of the CDR3 is TGTGCCAGCAGCCCTGAAGTGAGGGTCTCTGGAAACACCATATATTTT. This sequence encodes CASSPEVRVSGNTIYF.

This clone came up once. This rearrangement joins TRBV4-3 to TRBJ2-1, with D perhaps TRBD2 (6 bases). Trimming removed 0 bases at V and 2 bases at J, with 14 bases between. Germline lookup yields CDR1 LGHNA and CDR2 YSLEER. CDR3 length equals 17 residues. Written as DNA, the CDR3 is TGCGCCAGCAGCCAAGATGTTGGGCGGGAACCCTACAATGAGCAGTTCTTC. Its translation: CASSQDVGREPYNEQFF.

This chain uses TRBV12-3 or TRBV12-4 with TRBJ1-2, with D possibly TRBD1 on 5 matching bases. The V end lost 2 bases, the J end lost 8 bases, and 12 bases lay between the germline ends. The CDR3 loop spans 13 amino acids. Here the CDR3 DNA reads TGTGCCAGCAGTTTAACGCAGGGTGGAGGCTACACCTTC. It specifies CASSLTQGGGYTF.

This rearrangement joins TRBV6-2 or TRBV6-3 to TRBJ2-7; 11 bases are shared with TRBD1. Germline loops: CDR1 MNHEY, CDR2 SVGEGT. Losses at the gene ends were 5 bases for V and 5 bases for J; bases not matched to a gene: 8. There are 15 residues in the CDR3. CDR3: CASSHPGQGVDEQYF. The CDR3 nucleotides read TGTGCCAGCAGTCACCCGGGACAGGGGGTAGACGAGCAGTACTTC.

The sample holds a few counts of this clone. The chain is built from TRBV3-1 (or the pseudogene TRBV3-2) and TRBJ1-1; D gene uncertain. The germline CDR1 and CDR2 sequences are LGHDT and YNNKEL (reference sequence). V was trimmed by 1 base and J by 1 base, leaving 13 bases between them. The CDR3 extends over 16 amino acids. Written as DNA, the CDR3 is TGTGCCAGCAGCCAAGCAGGCGGGTCCAGGAACACTGAAGCTTTCTTT. It yields the protein CASSQAGGSRNTEAFF.

This sequence joins TRBV7-2 and TRBJ1-3; D uncertain. Looked up from germline, CDR1 is SGHTA and CDR2 is FQGNSA. V gave up 2 bases and J gave up 0 bases, with 11 bases separating them. The CDR3 runs 16 residues. In DNA, the CDR3 is TGTGCCAGCAGCTTATCACAGCCAAGCTCTGGAAACACCATATATTTT. Protein sequence: CASSLSQPSSGNTIYF.

The chain employs TRBV4-3 and TRBJ2-7; weak D call: TRBD2 (6 bases). This CDR3 has 16 residues. Trimming shortened V by 4 bases and J by 0 bases, and 16 bases separated the two germline ends. From germline, CDR1 is LGHNA and CDR2 YSLEER. This CDR3 reads CASSPAGRTTSYEQYF. The CDR3 DNA is TGCGCCAGCAGCCCCGCTGGGCGGACTACCTCCTACGAGCAGTACTTC.

The J gene is TRBJ1-1, the V gene TRBV19; D unclear. The CDR3 extends over 14 amino acids. The V gene lost 2 bases and the J gene lost 1 base, with 8 bases spanning the gap. Germline CDR1 is LNHDA and CDR2 is SQIVND (reference sequence). The CDR3: CASSISRGNTEAFF. CDR3 DNA sequence: TGTGCCAGTAGTATATCGCGGGGGAACACTGAAGCTTTCTTT.

In its sample, this clone was seen once. The chain couples TRBV6-6 to TRBJ2-7; tentatively, D is TRBD1 (5 bases). The germline gives CDR1 MNHNY, CDR2 SVGAGI (reference sequence). The CDR3 has 14 amino acids. Trimming pared 7 bases from V and 3 bases from J, leaving 16 bases between. The CDR3 loop is CASKADSTYYEQYF. Written as DNA, the CDR3 is TGTGCCAGCAAGGCCGACAGCACATACTACGAGCAGTACTTC.

This sequence joins TRBV5-8 and TRBJ1-5, with 9 bases lining up with TRBD1. Germline-derived CDR1 and CDR2 are SGHTS and YDEGEE. This CDR3 comprises 14 residues. Germline trimming cut 2 bases from V and 7 bases from J; bases unmatched to any gene: 4. The CDR3 DNA is TGTGCCAGCAGCTTACAGGGGGCGGGCCAGCCCCAGCATTTT. Amino acids: CASSLQGAGQPQHF.

The rearrangement joins TRBV5-5 to TRBJ2-7, with a possible D match to TRBD2 (6 bases). The germline CDR1 and CDR2 sequences are SGHKS and YYEKEE (reference sequence). Trimming left V 4 bases short and J 2 bases short, with 13 bases between. There are 14 residues in the CDR3. The CDR3 region is CASSRGLNAYEQYF. DNA of the CDR3: TGTGCCAGCAGCAGGGGACTCAATGCCTACGAGCAGTACTTC. The full variable domain, completed using reference TRBV5-5 and TRBJ2-7, is DAGVTQSPTHLIKTRGQQVTLRCSPISGHKSVSWYQQVLGQGPQFIFQYYEKEERGRGNFPDRFSARQFPNYSSELNVNALLLGDSALYLCASSRGLNAYEQYFGPGTRLTVT.

The chain combines TRBV21-1 with TRBJ2-7; TRBD1 is the table's D call, not checked against the DNA. TRBV21-1 is noted as a pseudogene. The CDR3 length is 16 residues. The CDR3 bases are TGTGCCAGCAGCAAGGCTTCCTCAGGCACAACCTACGAGCAGTACTTC. Amino acids: CASSKASSGTTYEQYF.

The V gene is TRBV6-6, the J gene TRBJ1-5, with TRBD1 matching 7 bases. Germline CDR1 is MNHNY and CDR2 is SVGAGI (reference sequence). CDR3 length equals 16 residues. V gave up 11 bases and J gave up 8 bases; unmatched junction bases: 21. CDR3 protein: CARTPGGGRGEKPQHF. DNA of the CDR3: TGTGCCCGCACTCCGGGGGGGGGCAGGGGGGAGAAGCCCCAGCATTTT.

The rearrangement links TRBV4-3 to TRBJ1-4, with D hard to call. Germline V gene data show CDR1 as LGHNA and CDR2 as YSLEER. Trimming took 1 base from V and 9 from J, leaving 15 bases between them. This CDR3 comprises 15 residues. Here the CDR3 reads CASSQVERVMKKLFF. The CDR3, as DNA: TGCGCCAGCAGCCAAGTTGAGCGTGTAATGAAAAAACTGTTTTTT.

This clone showed up just once. The chain joins TRBV19 to TRBJ1-2; D possibly corresponds to TRBD1 (5 bases). CDR3 length: 15 residues. The germline V gene encodes CDR1 LNHDA and CDR2 SQIVND (reference sequence). The V and J ends lost 3 bases and 4 bases respectively, with 15 bases between them. The CDR3 DNA sequence: TGTGCCAGTAGTATGGGGCCAGGCCTCCCCTATGGCTACACCTTC. It encodes CASSMGPGLPYGYTF.